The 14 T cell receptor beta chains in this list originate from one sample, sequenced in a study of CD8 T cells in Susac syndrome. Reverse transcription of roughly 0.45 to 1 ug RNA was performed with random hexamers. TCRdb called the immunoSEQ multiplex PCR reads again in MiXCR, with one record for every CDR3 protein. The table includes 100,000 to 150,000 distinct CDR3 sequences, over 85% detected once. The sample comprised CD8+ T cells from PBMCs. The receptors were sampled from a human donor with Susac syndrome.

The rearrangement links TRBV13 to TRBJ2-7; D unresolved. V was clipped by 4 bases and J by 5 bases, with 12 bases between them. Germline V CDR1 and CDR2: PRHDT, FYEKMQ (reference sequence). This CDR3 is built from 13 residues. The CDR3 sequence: CASSSPPGHEQYF. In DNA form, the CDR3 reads TGTGCCAGCAGCTCCCCCCCAGGCCACGAGCAGTACTTC.

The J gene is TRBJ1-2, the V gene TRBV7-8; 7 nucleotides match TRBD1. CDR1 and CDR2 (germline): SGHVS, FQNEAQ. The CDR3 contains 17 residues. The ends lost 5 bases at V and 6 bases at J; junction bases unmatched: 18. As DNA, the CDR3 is TGTGCCAGCAGCCAATACCACCAGACAGGGACGTTAGATGGCTACACCTTC. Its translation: CASSQYHQTGTLDGYTF.

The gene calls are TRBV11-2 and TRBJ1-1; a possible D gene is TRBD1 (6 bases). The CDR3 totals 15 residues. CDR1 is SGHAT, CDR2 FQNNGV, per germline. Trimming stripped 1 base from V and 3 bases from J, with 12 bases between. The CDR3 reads CASSLGLGGHTEAFF. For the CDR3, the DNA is TGTGCCAGCAGCTTAGGTCTCGGGGGGCACACTGAAGCTTTCTTT.

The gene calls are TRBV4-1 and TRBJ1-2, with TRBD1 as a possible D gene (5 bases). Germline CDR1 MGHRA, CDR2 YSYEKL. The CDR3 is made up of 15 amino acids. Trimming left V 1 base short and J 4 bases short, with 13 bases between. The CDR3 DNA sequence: TGCGCCAGCAGCCAAGCCCAGGGTCCGGGCTATGGCTACACCTTC. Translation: CASSQAQGPGYGYTF.

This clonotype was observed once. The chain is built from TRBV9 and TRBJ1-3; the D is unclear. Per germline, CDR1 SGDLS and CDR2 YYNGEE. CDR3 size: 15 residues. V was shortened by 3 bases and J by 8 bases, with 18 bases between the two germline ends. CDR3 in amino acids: CASSAEDNYGDTIYF. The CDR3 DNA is TGTGCCAGCAGCGCGGAAGATAACTATGGCGACACCATATATTTT.

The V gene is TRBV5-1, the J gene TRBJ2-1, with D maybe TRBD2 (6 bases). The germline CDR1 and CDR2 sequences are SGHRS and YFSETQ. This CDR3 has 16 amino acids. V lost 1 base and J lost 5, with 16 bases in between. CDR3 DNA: TGCGCCAGCAGCTTGCCCCCACGACTAGACCACAATGAGCAGTTCTTC. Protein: CASSLPPRLDHNEQFF.

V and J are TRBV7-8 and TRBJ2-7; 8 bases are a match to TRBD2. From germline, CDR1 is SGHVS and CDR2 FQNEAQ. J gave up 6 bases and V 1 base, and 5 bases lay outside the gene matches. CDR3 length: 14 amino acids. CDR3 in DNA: TGTGCCAGCAGCTTAGAAGCGGGAGATCCCGAGCAGTACTTC. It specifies CASSLEAGDPEQYF.

CDR3 coding DNA: TGTGCCATCAGTGAGCCCGGGACAGCTGGGGCCTACGAGCAGTACTTC. Translating it yields CAISEPGTAGAYEQYF. The V and J genes are TRBV10-3 and TRBJ2-7; 7 nucleotides agree with TRBD1. Trimming took 2 bases from V and 2 from J; bases not matched to a gene: 9. CDR1 and CDR2 from the germline V gene are ENHRY and SYGVKD. The length of the CDR3 is 16 residues.

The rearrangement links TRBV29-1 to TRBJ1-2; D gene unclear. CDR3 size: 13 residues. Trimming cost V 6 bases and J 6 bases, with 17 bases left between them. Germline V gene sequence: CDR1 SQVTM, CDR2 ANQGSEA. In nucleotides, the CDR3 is TGCAGCGTCACCCCACTAGGAGGGAATGGCTACACCTTC. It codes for CSVTPLGGNGYTF.

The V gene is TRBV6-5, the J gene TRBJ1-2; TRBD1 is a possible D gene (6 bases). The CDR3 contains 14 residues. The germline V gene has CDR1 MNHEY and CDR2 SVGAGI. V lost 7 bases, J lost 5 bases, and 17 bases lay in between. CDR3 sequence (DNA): TGTGCCAGCATGGGGGCAGGGATTGAGTATGGCTACACCTTC. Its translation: CASMGAGIEYGYTF.

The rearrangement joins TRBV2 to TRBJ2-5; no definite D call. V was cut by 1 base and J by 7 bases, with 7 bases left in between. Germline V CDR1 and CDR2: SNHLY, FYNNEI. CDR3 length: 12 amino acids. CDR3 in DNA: TGTGCCAGCAGTGAAGACTGGTGGACCCAGTACTTC. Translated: CASSEDWWTQYF.

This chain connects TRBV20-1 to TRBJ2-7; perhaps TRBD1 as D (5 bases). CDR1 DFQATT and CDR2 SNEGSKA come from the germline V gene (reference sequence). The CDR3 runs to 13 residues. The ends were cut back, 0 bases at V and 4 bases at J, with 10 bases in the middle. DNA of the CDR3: TGCAGTGCTAGAGACAGGGCGAGGTACGAGCAGTACTTC. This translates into CSARDRARYEQYF.

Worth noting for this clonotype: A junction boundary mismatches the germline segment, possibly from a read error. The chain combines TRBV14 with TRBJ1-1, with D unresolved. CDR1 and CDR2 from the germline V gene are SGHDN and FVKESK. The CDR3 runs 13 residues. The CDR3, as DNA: TGTGCCAGCAATGAGGGAGGGAACGCTGAAGCTTTCTTT. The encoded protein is CASNEGGNAEAFF.

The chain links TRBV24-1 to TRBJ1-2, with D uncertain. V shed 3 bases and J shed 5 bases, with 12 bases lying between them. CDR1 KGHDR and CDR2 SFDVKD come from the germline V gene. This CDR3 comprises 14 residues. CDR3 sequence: CATSDGEAEYGYTF. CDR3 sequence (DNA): TGTGCCACCAGTGATGGGGAGGCCGAATATGGCTACACCTTC.